These 31 T cell receptor beta chains originate from one sample sequenced in a study of T cell responses to AZD1222 COVID-19 vaccine. Data came from immunoSEQ multiplex PCR; TCRdb stores just in-frame clones and leaves some out. The data hold some 130,000 clones, with roughly 93% observed a single time. The sequences come from peripheral blood, collected on day 0 of AZD1222 vaccination. These receptors all come from an adult in good health.

The chain recombines TRBV9 with TRBJ2-1; 13 positions agree with TRBD2. Trimming removed 4 bases from V and 8 bases from J; junction bases left unmatched: 6. Germline V gene sequence: CDR1 SGDLS, CDR2 YYNGEE. The CDR3 runs 15 residues. CDR3 sequence reads: CASSPTSGRGDEQFF. DNA for the CDR3: TGTGCCAGCAGCCCTACTAGCGGGAGGGGAGATGAGCAGTTCTTC.

This chain links TRBV29-1 with TRBJ2-7; 11 nucleotides agree with TRBD2. After removal of 6 bases from V and 5 bases from J, the junction contained 9 bases not matched to a gene. The CDR3 is 14 residues long. In germline, CDR1 is SQVTM, CDR2 ANQGSEA. CDR3 sequence reads: CSVGTSGAVHEQYF. As DNA, the CDR3 is TGCAGCGTAGGGACTAGCGGAGCGGTCCACGAGCAGTACTTC.

The rearrangement links TRBV18 to TRBJ2-1; possibly TRBD1 or TRBD2 for D (5 bases each). The V gene lost 6 bases and the J gene lost 5 bases, with 8 bases spanning the gap. The CDR3 extends over 12 amino acids. CDR1 and CDR2 (germline): KGHSH, LQKENI. The CDR3 loop reads CASSLGDNEQFF. CDR3 bases: TGTGCCAGCTCCCTGGGGGACAATGAGCAGTTCTTC.

The chain links TRBV9 to TRBJ2-1; 11 bases match TRBD2. The CDR3 consists of 18 residues. The trim removed 1 base at V and 6 bases at J, leaving 12 bases unmatched. The V gene's germline CDR1 is SGDLS and CDR2 YYNGEE. CDR3 amino acids: CASSVSPALAGVGNEQFF. DNA for the CDR3: TGTGCCAGCAGCGTAAGCCCCGCACTAGCGGGAGTCGGCAATGAGCAGTTCTTC.

The chain has TRBV19 and TRBJ2-7; possible D gene TRBD1, 6 bases. This CDR3 has 13 amino acids. The germline V and J ends were trimmed by 6 bases and 5 bases, with 14 bases remaining between them. Germline V lookup: CDR1 LNHDA, CDR2 SQIVND (reference sequence). The CDR3 sequence is CASSKTGTHEQYF. The DNA of the CDR3 is TGTGCCAGTAGCAAAACAGGGACCCACGAGCAGTACTTC. The variable domain in full, completed from reference TRBV19 and TRBJ2-7, reads DGGITQSPKYLFRKEGQNVTLSCEQNLNHDAMYWYRQDPGQGLRLIYYSQIVNDFQKGDIAEGYSVSREKKESFPLTVTSAQKNPTAFYLCASSKTGTHEQYFGPGTRLTVT.

The V and J genes are TRBV27 and TRBJ2-7; D unresolved. The CDR3 extends over 16 amino acids. V was shortened by 4 bases and J by 4 bases, with 20 bases between the two germline ends. CDR1 and CDR2 from the germline V gene are MNHEY and SMNVEV (reference sequence). The CDR3 region is CASSSHSRTPLYEQYF. The CDR3 DNA is TGTGCCAGCAGTTCCCATTCCAGAACCCCTTTATACGAGCAGTACTTC.

The V and J genes are TRBV30 and TRBJ1-2, with TRBD1 as a possible D gene (6 bases). V shed 4 bases and J shed 4 bases, with 22 bases lying between them. Germline V gives CDR1 GTSNPN, CDR2 SVGIG (reference sequence). The CDR3 is 16 residues long. CDR3 in amino acids: CAWNSPEDSGGYGYTF. Here the CDR3 DNA reads TGTGCCTGGAATTCACCCGAGGACAGCGGAGGCTATGGCTACACCTTC.

This clone was detected only once. The chain uses TRBV28 and TRBJ2-3; maybe TRBD2 (6 bases). Deletions cut 2 bases from V and 6 bases from J, with 12 bases between. Germline CDR1 MDHEN, CDR2 SYDVKM. CDR3 length: 14 residues. The CDR3 bases are TGTGCCAGCAGTTTAGGAGGGTCTCGGGATACGCAGTATTTT. Amino acid sequence: CASSLGGSRDTQYF.

This clone was observed a few times. The chain employs TRBV20-1 and TRBJ2-5, with a possible D match to TRBD2 (6 bases). Trimming removed 3 bases at V and 5 bases at J, with 10 bases between. Germline CDR1 and CDR2: DFQATT and SNEGSKA (reference sequence). The CDR3 runs to 12 residues. CDR3 in DNA: TGCAGTGCTAGTGAGGGACTTGAGACCCAGTACTTC. Its protein is CSASEGLETQYF.

CDR3 amino acids: CASTRQFSSEAFF. The DNA of the CDR3 is TGTGCCAGCACCCGACAGTTCTCTAGTGAAGCTTTCTTT. The chain combines TRBV6-5 with TRBJ1-1, with D perhaps TRBD1 (5 bases). This CDR3 region has 13 residues. V shed 7 bases and J shed 7 bases, with 16 bases lying between them. CDR1 is MNHEY and CDR2 is SVGAGI in the germline V gene.

The chain employs TRBV15 and TRBJ2-1; TRBD1 might be the D (5 bases). Germline loops: CDR1 LNHNV, CDR2 YYDKDF (reference sequence). This CDR3 comprises 13 residues. Between the trimmed V and J ends, which lost 4 bases and 5 bases, there was a span of 9 bases. For the CDR3, the DNA is TGTGCCACCAGCACCAGGGCGAACAATGAGCAGTTCTTC. Translating gives CATSTRANNEQFF.

V is TRBV19 and J is TRBJ2-3; the match to TRBD2 covers 10 bases. The CDR3 totals 16 residues. V was pared by 3 bases and J by 4 bases, with 7 bases of the junction left unmatched. The germline V gene encodes CDR1 LNHDA and CDR2 SQIVND (reference sequence). The DNA for the CDR3 is TGTGCCAGTAGTATTATGGCTAGCGGGAGAGCAGATACGCAGTATTTT. This translates into CASSIMASGRADTQYF.

V usage is TRBV19 and J usage is TRBJ1-3; possible D gene TRBD1, 6 bases. Germline V gives CDR1 LNHDA, CDR2 SQIVND (reference sequence). V gave up 1 base and J gave up 3 bases, with 13 bases separating them. The CDR3 runs 16 residues. The CDR3 nucleotides are TGTGCCAGTAGTATAGTGGCAGGGGCTGATGGAAACACCATATATTTT. Protein sequence: CASSIVAGADGNTIYF.

J is TRBJ2-7 and V is TRBV7-3; D is uncertain. The CDR3 extends over 13 amino acids. The V end lost 2 bases, the J end lost 5 bases, and 10 bases lay between the germline ends. Germline V gene sequence: CDR1 SGHTA, CDR2 FQGTGA. CDR3 sequence reads: CASSLSVGNEQYF. CDR3 bases: TGTGCCAGCAGCTTATCCGTAGGGAACGAGCAGTACTTC.

V is TRBV24-1 and J is TRBJ1-4; unclear D gene. Per germline, CDR1 KGHDR and CDR2 SFDVKD. With 8 bases removed from V and 7 bases from J, the gap between germline ends came to 13 bases. The CDR3 loop spans 13 amino acids. This CDR3 reads CATTVELSEKLFF. The CDR3 DNA sequence: TGTGCCACCACCGTTGAACTGTCTGAAAAACTGTTTTTT.

The chain carries TRBV12-3 or TRBV12-4 and TRBJ1-3; no clear D. The CDR3 is 13 amino acids. Trimming cost V 7 bases and J 4 bases, with 11 bases left between them. The CDR3 region is CASNGRVGNTIYF. DNA of the CDR3: TGTGCCAGCAATGGAAGGGTCGGAAACACCATATATTTT.

This sequence joins TRBV28 and TRBJ1-1, with 9 nucleotides matching TRBD1. In germline, CDR1 is MDHEN, CDR2 SYDVKM. The CDR3 spans 14 residues. Trimming cost V 7 bases and J 1 base; bases outside gene matches: 4. The DNA for the CDR3 is TGTGCCAGCACCCAACAGGGGGCGAACACTGAAGCTTTCTTT. Its protein is CASTQQGANTEAFF.

This clone was seen once. The chain recombines TRBV5-1 with TRBJ2-1, with D uncertain. V lost 1 base and J lost 10, with 9 bases in between. This CDR3 is built from 12 residues. Per germline, CDR1 SGHRS and CDR2 YFSETQ. CDR3 sequence (DNA): TGCGCCAGCAGCTTGTACGGGTGGGAGCAGTTCTTC. This codes for CASSLYGWEQFF.

With respect to this clone: In the same sample, other DNA sequences code for this CDR3. This rearrangement joins TRBV5-1 to TRBJ2-7, with TRBD1 identical over 10 bases. The V segment lost 0 bases and the J segment 4 bases; nucleotides outside the gene matches: 4. The CDR3 runs 15 residues. Germline V gene data show CDR1 as SGHRS and CDR2 as YFSETQ. CDR3 in amino acids: CASSLAPGQGYEQYF. In DNA form, the CDR3 reads TGCGCCAGCAGCTTGGCTCCGGGACAGGGGTACGAGCAGTACTTC.

This clone was seen a single time. The chain has TRBV10-2 and TRBJ2-2; TRBD2 matches 7 bases. The V gene's germline CDR1 is WSHSY and CDR2 SAAADI. This CDR3 comprises 16 residues. The V and J ends lost 6 bases and 5 bases, in that order; junction bases with no gene match: 12. DNA for the CDR3: TGCGCCAGCAGAGCGGCGGGAGTACGTGGGACCGGGGAGCTGTTTTTT. It encodes CASRAAGVRGTGELFF.

J is TRBJ2-1 and V is TRBV2; 10 nucleotides agree with TRBD2. CDR1 and CDR2 (germline): SNHLY, FYNNEI. The V and J ends lost 1 base and 5 bases, in that order; junction bases with no gene match: 2. The CDR3 sequence is 15 residues long. CDR3 nucleotide sequence: TGTGCCAGCAGTGAAGGTCTAGCGGGGGACAATGAGCAGTTCTTC. As protein: CASSEGLAGDNEQFF.

As to this clone: Other DNA variants within this sample encode the same CDR3. The rearrangement uses TRBV5-1 and TRBJ1-5; D gene uncertain. Germline CDR1 and CDR2: SGHRS and YFSETQ. There are 13 residues in the CDR3. Trimming pared 0 bases from V and 5 bases from J, leaving 6 bases between. CDR3 coding DNA: TGCGCCAGCAGCTTGGGTGGGGATCAGCCCCAGCATTTT. Translated, it gives CASSLGGDQPQHF.

The rearrangement uses TRBV7-9 and TRBJ1-5; weak D call: TRBD1 (6 bases). CDR1 and CDR2 (germline): SEHNR, FQNEAQ (reference sequence). Trimming took off 2 bases at V and 5 bases at J, with 13 bases between the two ends. This CDR3 is built from 15 residues. As DNA, the CDR3 is TGTGCCAGCAGCTTATGGCAGGGGAGTGATCAGCCCCAGCATTTT. Translating it yields CASSLWQGSDQPQHF.

The chain employs TRBV5-1 and TRBJ2-1; 7 bases are shared with TRBD2. The length of the CDR3 is 17 residues. Germline trimming cut 1 base from V and 6 bases from J; bases unmatched to any gene: 13. Per germline, CDR1 SGHRS and CDR2 YFSETQ. CDR3 amino acids: CASSLSSLAGAPNEQFF. The DNA for the CDR3 is TGCGCCAGCAGCTTGAGTTCGCTGGCGGGAGCCCCCAATGAGCAGTTCTTC.

The CDR3 nucleotides are TGTGCCAGCAGCGTAGCCTTGGGGGGTGGAAACACCATATATTTT. Residues: CASSVALGGGNTIYF. This chain joins TRBV9 and TRBJ1-3; possibly TRBD1 for D (5 bases). Germline values: CDR1 SGDLS, CDR2 YYNGEE. V was clipped by 0 bases and J by 3 bases, with 10 bases between them. This CDR3 comprises 15 residues.

The J gene is TRBJ1-1, the V gene TRBV11-2, with 8 bases that match TRBD1. Germline CDR1 and CDR2: SGHAT and FQNNGV. After removal of 2 bases from V and 6 bases from J, the junction contained 11 bases not matched to a gene. CDR3 size: 16 residues. CDR3 protein: CASSLTRQGANAEAFF. The CDR3 DNA reads as TGTGCCAGCAGCTTAACTCGGCAGGGGGCGAATGCTGAAGCTTTCTTT.

The chain has TRBV18 and TRBJ2-3; D gene unclear. CDR1 and CDR2 (germline): KGHSH, LQKENI. Trimming pared 1 base from V and 0 bases from J, leaving 14 bases between. The CDR3 extends over 17 amino acids. The CDR3 DNA reads as TGTGCCAGCTCACCACGCCTGCGACAATCTAGCACAGATACGCAGTATTTT. Translating gives CASSPRLRQSSTDTQYF.

The rearrangement uses TRBV5-4 and TRBJ2-7, with TRBD1 identical over 7 bases. This CDR3 has 16 amino acids. V shed 4 bases, J shed 2 bases, and the junction held 12 bases outside the gene matches. Germline CDR1 and CDR2: SGHNT and YYREEE (reference sequence). The CDR3 coding sequence is TGTGCCAGCAGCCGAGAAACAGGGGCGACCCCCTACGAGCAGTACTTC. Protein: CASSRETGATPYEQYF.

This chain connects TRBV4-1 to TRBJ1-6, with D hard to call. With 4 bases removed from V and 3 bases from J, the gap between germline ends came to 7 bases. Looked up from germline, CDR1 is MGHRA and CDR2 is YSYEKL. This CDR3 spans 14 amino acids. The CDR3 spells CASSPQVYNSPLHF. Written as DNA, the CDR3 is TGCGCCAGCAGCCCGCAGGTCTATAATTCACCCCTCCACTTT.

This clone was seen only a few times. The rearrangement links TRBV25-1 to TRBJ1-2, with 9 bases that match TRBD1. Germline V CDR1 and CDR2: MGHDK, SYGVNS. Trimming at V came to 2 bases and at J to 4 bases, leaving 5 bases not matched to a gene. The CDR3 is 15 amino acids. The CDR3 nucleotides read TGTGCCAGCAGTGAAGACACAGGGGGCCCCTATGGCTACACCTTC. Amino acids: CASSEDTGGPYGYTF.

The chain couples TRBV6-6 to TRBJ1-3; 7 nucleotides match TRBD1. CDR1 is MNHNY, CDR2 SVGAGI, per germline (reference sequence). This CDR3 contains 16 residues. Unmatched junction bases numbered 12, after V lost 6 bases and J lost 4 bases. The CDR3 loop reads CASSNRQGSQGNTIYF. For the CDR3, the DNA is TGTGCCAGCAGCAACCGACAGGGCTCTCAGGGAAACACCATATATTTT.